The 32 T cell receptor beta chains below come from one sample, sequenced in a study of molecular identifiers for immune sequencing clone quantification. From the PCR reads, TCRdb called clonotypes with MiXCR, one entry per CDR3 protein. This sample yields under 600,000 distinct CDR3 sequences, of which about a quarter are seen a single time; around 0.8% belongs to the top ten. Material: naive CD8+ T cells from blood, with Jurkat cell RNA spiked in. The sample's subset: FACS-sorted CD8+CD4-CCR7+CD45RA+ naive T cells. The receptor source for this set is a human donor in good health. Some libraries in this study had Jurkat cell RNA spiked in.

This clonotype came up many times. The chain employs TRBV29-1 and TRBJ1-1; D unclear. Trimming shortened V by 6 bases and J by 0 bases, and 11 bases separated the two germline ends. Germline CDR1 is SQVTM and CDR2 is ANQGSEA. The CDR3 covers 13 residues. The CDR3 sequence is CSVTQEMNTEAFF. CDR3 DNA sequence: TGCAGCGTGACTCAGGAGATGAACACTGAAGCTTTCTTT. Looking up the rest from reference TRBV29-1 and TRBJ1-1 gives the full variable domain: SAVISQKPSRDICQRGTSLTIQCQVDSQVTMMFWYRQQPGQSLTLIATANQGSEATYESGFVIDKFPISRPNLTFSTLTVSNMSPEDSSIYLCSVTQEMNTEAFFGQGTRLTVV.

This clonotype was observed a few times. The genes are TRBV3-1 and TRBJ2-3, with unresolved D. There are 13 residues in the CDR3. The V gene lost 1 base and the J gene lost 2 bases, with 4 bases spanning the gap. Germline V lookup: CDR1 LGHDT, CDR2 YNNKEL (reference sequence). CDR3 sequence reads: CASSQVNTDTQYF. The CDR3 DNA is TGTGCCAGCAGCCAAGTCAACACAGATACGCAGTATTTT.

This clonotype turned up a few times. This rearrangement joins TRBV6-5 to TRBJ2-1, with TRBD2 matching over 7 bases. The V and J ends lost 0 bases and 8 bases, in that order; junction bases with no gene match: 10. This CDR3 comprises 16 residues. Germline CDR1 MNHEY, CDR2 SVGAGI. CDR3 loop: CASSYSVPAAGDEQFF. The DNA for the CDR3 is TGTGCCAGCAGTTACTCGGTCCCAGCGGCGGGAGATGAGCAGTTCTTC.

The chain carries TRBV6-5 and TRBJ1-1; no definite D call. Looked up from germline, CDR1 is MNHEY and CDR2 is SVGAGI. The germline V and J ends were trimmed by 0 bases and 4 bases, with 12 bases remaining between them. The CDR3 is made up of 15 amino acids. CDR3 loop: CASSYSEGLVTEAFF. CDR3 in DNA: TGTGCCAGCAGTTACTCTGAAGGTTTGGTCACTGAAGCTTTCTTT.

This sequence joins TRBV7-9 and TRBJ2-2; D unclear. Germline CDR1 SEHNR, CDR2 FQNEAQ (reference sequence). The CDR3 is made up of 15 amino acids. The V end lost 7 bases, the J end lost 10 bases, and 22 bases lay between the germline ends. CDR3 region: CASTQTWQSAVELFF. CDR3 nucleotides: TGTGCCAGCACCCAGACGTGGCAGTCCGCCGTGGAGCTGTTTTTT.

This rearrangement joins TRBV4-3 to TRBJ2-7; 9 positions agree with TRBD2. The V gene end was trimmed by 3 bases and the J gene end by 2 bases; junction bases not matched to a gene: 2. From germline, CDR1 is LGHNA and CDR2 YSLEER. The CDR3 runs to 14 residues. The CDR3 is CASSHGGGAYEQYF. For the CDR3, the DNA is TGCGCCAGCAGCCACGGCGGGGGGGCCTACGAGCAGTACTTC.

A few counts support this clonotype. The rearrangement uses TRBV5-1 and TRBJ1-1; D possibly corresponds to TRBD1 (5 bases). The V end was cut by 1 base, the J end by 7 bases, with 17 bases between. Germline lookup yields CDR1 SGHRS and CDR2 YFSETQ. CDR3 length: 15 residues. CDR3 DNA: TGCGCCAGCAGCTTGAGATCCCCAGGGCCTGGTGAAGCTTTCTTT. Translating it yields CASSLRSPGPGEAFF.

Note on this clonotype: Relative to the germline gene, one junction end is altered; a read error may explain this. The chain carries TRBV6-5 and TRBJ1-6; 8 bases are a match to TRBD1. This CDR3 is built from 17 residues. Germline CDR1 MNHEY, CDR2 SVGAGI. CDR3 in DNA: TGTGCCAACAGTTACTCGTTCGTCGGGACAGGAGGTTCACCCCTCCACTTT. This translates into CANSYSFVGTGGSPLHF.

This clonotype has only one observation. This chain connects TRBV5-1 to TRBJ1-3; 9 nucleotides match TRBD1. The CDR3 runs to 17 residues. V trimming: 3 bases; J trimming: 1 base; junction bases outside the gene matches: 8. The germline gives CDR1 SGHRS, CDR2 YFSETQ. CDR3 sequence (DNA): TGCGCCAGCAGCTCCGGGACAGGGAGAATTTCTGGAAACACCATATATTTT. Translation gives CASSSGTGRISGNTIYF.

Comments on this clonotype: The germline gene is not matched at one end of the junction; a read error may be the cause. The CDR3 loop reads CAGSLATGGYVLSNEQFF. CDR3 DNA sequence: TGTGCCGGCAGCTTAGCGACAGGAGGATATGTTTTGTCGAATGAGCAGTTCTTC. V usage is TRBV7-9 and J usage is TRBJ2-1, with TRBD1 as a possible D gene (6 bases). This CDR3 has 18 amino acids. Germline V gene data show CDR1 as SEHNR and CDR2 as FQNEAQ (reference sequence). Full variable domain (remainder filled in from reference TRBV7-9 and TRBJ2-1): DTGVSQNPRHKITKRGQNVTFRCDPISEHNRLYWYRQTLGQGPEFLTYFQNEAQLEKSRLLSDRFSAERPKGSFSTLEIQRTEQGDSAMYLCAGSLATGGYVLSNEQFFGPGTRLTVL.

The chain carries TRBV2 and TRBJ2-7, with D maybe TRBD1 (6 bases). Trimming stripped 3 bases from V and 0 bases from J, with 12 bases between. CDR3 length: 15 amino acids. Germline assignment: CDR1 SNHLY and CDR2 FYNNEI. The CDR3 protein is CASSDPGHNSYEQYF. The DNA for the CDR3 is TGTGCCAGCAGTGACCCGGGACACAACTCCTACGAGCAGTACTTC.

The rearrangement uses TRBV27 and TRBJ2-7; D possibly corresponds to TRBD1 (6 bases). The CDR3 consists of 14 residues. Germline assignment: CDR1 MNHEY and CDR2 SMNVEV (reference sequence). V was pared by 2 bases and J by 4 bases, with 12 bases between. CDR3 bases: TGTGCCAGCAGTTTAGAACAGGGCCTTTACGAGCAGTACTTC. Amino acid sequence: CASSLEQGLYEQYF.

This clonotype showed up just a few times. The chain employs TRBV9 and TRBJ2-1, with D hard to call. The CDR3 is 14 residues long. Germline values: CDR1 SGDLS, CDR2 YYNGEE. V lost 2 bases and J lost 10, with 16 bases in between. The CDR3 coding sequence is TGTGCCAGCAGCGTTGGCGCAGAAGAACGGGAGCAGTTCTTC. Residues: CASSVGAEEREQFF.

This chain links TRBV10-2 with TRBJ1-1; no reliable D call. V was cut by 0 bases and J by 3 bases, with 14 bases left in between. The CDR3 is 16 residues long. CDR1 and CDR2 (germline): WSHSY, SAAADI. CDR3 bases: TGCGCCAGCAGTGAGTCGAAATGGCATTCGGACACTGAAGCTTTCTTT. Its protein product is CASSESKWHSDTEAFF.

In the case of this clonotype: This clone may be a read error of a much larger clone one base away. The V call is TRBV20-1, the J call TRBJ2-7; 12 nucleotides agree with TRBD1. CDR3 length: 15 residues. The germline gives CDR1 DFQATT, CDR2 SNEGSKA (reference sequence). Trimming at V came to 3 bases and at J to 3 bases, leaving 6 bases not matched to a gene. CDR3 nucleotides: TGCAGTGCTAGCGGGACAGGGGGCGACTTCTACGAGCAGTACTTC. Amino acids: CSASGTGGDFYEQYF.

Details on this clonotype: Germline is not matched at one junction end, which may reflect a read error. The CDR3 loop reads CGVLAGDTYEQYF. The CDR3 DNA reads as TGCGGCGTTCTAGCGGGAGACACCTACGAGCAGTACTTC. The rearrangement uses TRBV29-1 and TRBJ2-7; 10 bases map to TRBD2. Germline V gene data show CDR1 as SQVTM and CDR2 as ANQGSEA. CDR3 size: 13 residues.

This clonotype was recorded a few times. The rearrangement joins TRBV20-1 to TRBJ2-7, with D uncertain. The CDR3 has 14 residues. From germline, CDR1 is DFQATT and CDR2 SNEGSKA (reference sequence). Trimming cost V 0 bases and J 5 bases, with 14 bases left between them. CDR3 residues: CSARDGVRVNEQYF. The CDR3 DNA is TGCAGTGCTAGAGATGGGGTTAGAGTTAACGAGCAGTACTTC.

This clonotype occurred many times. This chain uses TRBV28 with TRBJ1-1, with a possible D match to TRBD1 (5 bases). The CDR3 has 13 amino acids. The V gene's germline CDR1 is MDHEN and CDR2 SYDVKM. The ends were cut back, 2 bases at V and 6 bases at J, with 10 bases in the middle. The CDR3: CASSLDSGPEAFF. The CDR3 DNA sequence: TGTGCCAGCAGTTTAGATTCAGGGCCTGAAGCTTTCTTT.

The CDR3 sequence is CASSLAEWWGTVDTQYF. The CDR3 bases are TGTGCCAGCAGCTTGGCCGAGTGGTGGGGAACCGTTGACACGCAGTATTTT. The V call is TRBV5-6, the J call TRBJ2-3; D unclear. The CDR3 loop spans 17 amino acids. V shed 0 bases and J shed 9 bases, with 23 bases lying between them. CDR1 and CDR2 from the germline V gene are SGHDT and YYEEEE.

This clonotype showed up just a few times. The genes are TRBV10-3 and TRBJ2-5, with D possibly TRBD2 on 6 matching bases. Germline V gene data show CDR1 as ENHRY and CDR2 as SYGVKD. CDR3 length: 15 amino acids. Trimming removed 0 bases from V and 4 bases from J, with 12 bases in between. The CDR3, as DNA: TGTGCCATCAGTGAGTCGGAGGGGCGATTAGAGACCCAGTACTTC. It encodes CAISESEGRLETQYF.

This clonotype was observed a handful of times. The chain combines TRBV4-1 with TRBJ1-2; D gene ambiguous. CDR3 length: 12 residues. Germline lookup yields CDR1 MGHRA and CDR2 YSYEKL. The germline V and J ends were trimmed by 4 bases and 8 bases, with 11 bases remaining between them. CDR3 nucleotide sequence: TGCGCCAGCAGCCCCCCCAGTGGGGGCTACACCTTC. Translated: CASSPPSGGYTF.

This clonotype appeared a few times. V usage is TRBV5-1 and J usage is TRBJ2-7; 9 bases map to TRBD2. Looked up from germline, CDR1 is SGHRS and CDR2 is YFSETQ. V dropped 0 bases and J dropped 8; count of bases not matched to a gene: 15. The CDR3 loop spans 17 amino acids. The CDR3 here is CASSLDPLRGGDEQQYF. The CDR3 DNA reads TGCGCCAGCAGCTTGGACCCCCTGCGGGGGGGGGACGAGCAGCAGTACTTC.

The CDR3 DNA is TGCGCCAGCAGCCATCGGTCGGCCCACGAGCAGTACTTC. Protein: CASSHRSAHEQYF. The V gene is TRBV4-1, the J gene TRBJ2-7; D is uncertain. V was cut by 3 bases and J by 5 bases, with 11 bases left in between. The CDR3 runs to 13 residues. The germline V gene encodes CDR1 MGHRA and CDR2 YSYEKL.

V gene TRBV5-6 combines with J gene TRBJ1-5, with D possibly being TRBD1 (5 bases). The V gene's germline CDR1 is SGHDT and CDR2 YYEEEE. With 10 bases removed from V and 1 base from J, the gap between germline ends came to 18 bases. The CDR3 is 15 residues long. The CDR3 sequence: CARRRGGGSNQPQHF. The CDR3 DNA follows: TGTGCCCGCCGCCGGGGGGGGGGAAGCAATCAGCCCCAGCATTTT.

This clonotype has a count of ten or more. The DNA of the CDR3 is TGCAGTGCTTTTGGGACCACAGATACGCAGTATTTT. It codes for CSAFGTTDTQYF. The chain combines TRBV20-1 with TRBJ2-3; D is tentatively TRBD1 or TRBD2 (5 bases each). The CDR3 loop spans 12 amino acids. CDR1 is DFQATT and CDR2 is SNEGSKA in the germline V gene (reference sequence). V shed 5 bases and J shed 2 bases, with 8 bases lying between them.

The chain uses TRBV11-3 and TRBJ2-3; D gene unclear. This CDR3 is built from 13 residues. CDR1 SGHNT and CDR2 YENEEA come from the germline V gene. V lost 6 bases and J lost 5, with 12 bases in between. The DNA for the CDR3 is TGTGCCAGCAGTGATACGTTTGGAGATACGCAGTATTTT. It translates to CASSDTFGDTQYF. The entire variable domain, with the rest obtained from reference TRBV11-3 and TRBJ2-3, is as follows: EAGVVQSPRYKIIEKKQPVAFWCNPISGHNTLYWYLQNLGQGPELLIRYENEEAVDDSQLPKDRFSAERLKGVDSTLKIQPAELGDSAVYLCASSDTFGDTQYFGPGTRLTVL.

Notes on this clonotype: Mismatch with germline at one junction end may stem from a read error. This CDR3 reads CASSLRGGNCGYTF. The DNA of the CDR3 is TGTGCCAGCAGCTTACGAGGGGGGAACTGTGGCTACACCTTC. The chain carries TRBV11-2 and TRBJ1-2, with D perhaps TRBD1 (6 bases). The CDR3 loop spans 14 amino acids. The germline gives CDR1 SGHAT, CDR2 FQNNGV. Supplemented by reference TRBV11-2 and TRBJ1-2, the full variable domain reads EAGVAQSPRYKIIEKRQSVAFWCNPISGHATLYWYQQILGQGPKLLIQFQNNGVVDDSQLPKDRFSAERLKGVDSTLKIQPAKLEDSAVYLCASSLRGGNCGYTFGSGTRLTVV.

The chain is built from TRBV10-3 and TRBJ2-7; no reliable D call. Trimming took off 6 bases at V and 6 bases at J, with 9 bases between the two ends. Germline lookup yields CDR1 ENHRY and CDR2 SYGVKD. CDR3 length: 11 residues. CDR3 region: CAISGLGEQYF. The DNA of the CDR3 is TGTGCCATCAGCGGGCTGGGCGAGCAGTACTTC.

This clonotype has ten or more counts. The chain links TRBV4-1 to TRBJ2-3; the D is unclear. Germline V gene data show CDR1 as MGHRA and CDR2 as YSYEKL. V gave up 1 base and J gave up 5 bases, with 13 bases separating them. The CDR3 length is 15 residues. The CDR3 sequence is CASSQVYYSQDTQYF. In nucleotides, the CDR3 is TGCGCCAGCAGCCAAGTTTATTATTCACAAGATACGCAGTATTTT.

This clonotype appeared many times. The rearrangement joins TRBV4-1 to TRBJ1-3, with 10 bases fitting TRBD1. CDR3 length: 15 amino acids. The germline V gene encodes CDR1 MGHRA and CDR2 YSYEKL. Unmatched junction bases numbered 5, after V lost 1 base and J lost 8 bases. DNA of the CDR3: TGCGCCAGCAGCCAAGCCGGGACAGGGGAGTACACCATATATTTT. This codes for CASSQAGTGEYTIYF.

This clonotype was picked up a small number of times. One end of the junction is discordant with germline, which a read error may explain. V gene TRBV4-3 combines with J gene TRBJ2-7, with D perhaps being TRBD1 or TRBD2 (5 bases each). This CDR3 contains 13 residues. In germline, CDR1 is LGHNA, CDR2 YSLEER. Here the CDR3 DNA reads TGCGCCAGCCGCCACGGCCGGGGCGGCGAGCAGTACTTC. As protein: CASRHGRGGEQYF.

The chain carries TRBV7-9 and TRBJ1-4; no definite D call. V was clipped by 5 bases and J by 5 bases, with 6 bases between them. CDR3 size: 12 residues. CDR1 SEHNR and CDR2 FQNEAQ come from the germline V gene (reference sequence). CDR3 amino acids: CASSPVNEKLFF. Written as DNA, the CDR3 is TGTGCCAGCAGCCCCGTAAATGAAAAACTGTTTTTT.